Listed below are T cell receptor beta chains from one sample, sequenced in a study of blood T cell repertoires in COVID-19. TCRdb keeps only in-frame clones here, not all; method: immunoSEQ multiplex PCR. Of 20,000 to 30,000 clones detected, roughly 92% appear once; the ten largest clones hold under 5%. The sample comprised peripheral blood. These receptors were collected from a woman aged 45-59 years with active COVID-19. CDR3s include the opening cysteine and the closing phenylalanine or tryptophan. D genes are given only for firm matches. Not all rows give a size; the values are once, few, many and, for expanded clones, a class.

>TRBV4-2|-|TRBJ2-5|once
CASSQTWDYQETQYF
TGTGCCAGCAGCCAAACCTGGGACTACCAAGAGACCCAGTACTTC
>TRBV5-4|-|TRBJ1-1|-
CASSLQENTEAFF
TGTGCCAGCAGCCTACAGGAGAACACTGAAGCTTTCTTT
>TRBV5-1|TRBD1|TRBJ2-7|-
CASSLGQGGHEQYF
TGCGCCAGCAGCTTGGGACAGGGCGGCCACGAGCAGTACTTC
>TRBV29-1|-|TRBJ1-1|-
CSVKAEMNTEAFF
TGCAGCGTCAAAGCCGAGATGAACACTGAAGCTTTCTTT
>TRBV11-2|TRBD1|TRBJ2-6|-
CASSLRDRGPGANVLTF
TGTGCCAGCAGCCTCCGGGACAGGGGTCCTGGGGCCAACGTCCTGACTTTC
>TRBV7-9|-|TRBJ2-3|-
CASSSNAGGTDTQYF
TGTGCCAGCAGCTCCAACGCAGGGGGCACAGATACGCAGTATTTT
>TRBV28|-|TRBJ2-3|-
CAVPRPGTDTQYF
TGTGCCGTCCCTAGGCCAGGGACAGATACGCAGTATTTT
>TRBV7-3|TRBD1|TRBJ1-2|-
CASSPSRDSLSSYGYTF
TGTGCCAGCAGCCCCTCTAGGGACAGCCTCTCAAGCTATGGCTACACCTTC
>TRBV24-1|TRBD1|TRBJ1-2|-
CATSDFSGGGYTF
TGTGCCACCAGTGATTTCTCAGGGGGGGGCTACACCTTC
>TRBV3-1/TRBV3-2|TRBD1|TRBJ2-1|-
CASSRQGRFNEQFF
TGTGCCAGCAGCCGACAGGGCCGATTCAATGAGCAGTTCTTC
>TRBV7-8|TRBD2|TRBJ2-3|-
CASSSRGGYTDTQYF
TGTGCCAGCAGCTCACGCGGGGGGTACACAGATACGCAGTATTTT
>TRBV3-1/TRBV3-2|TRBD1|TRBJ2-1|-
CASSSTGSGSWNEQFF
TGTGCCAGCAGCTCGACAGGGAGCGGATCGTGGAATGAGCAGTTCTTC
>TRBV6-6|-|TRBJ2-2|-
CASTVTGSPNTGELFF
TGTGCCAGCACCGTCACAGGGTCCCCGAACACCGGGGAGCTGTTTTTT
>TRBV27|TRBD1|TRBJ2-1|-
CASSANLRDRPYNEQFF
TGTGCCAGCAGTGCTAACCTCCGGGACAGACCATACAATGAGCAGTTCTTC
>TRBV6-5|-|TRBJ2-5|-
CASSYFGSQETQYF
TGTGCCAGCAGTTACTTCGGTAGCCAAGAGACCCAGTACTTC